A selection of T cell receptor beta chains follows, all from one sample in a study of CXCR3-negative and CXCR3-positive naive CD8 T cells. Reprocessing the 5' RACE reads, TCRdb reports a single entry for every CDR3 protein and omits DNA. This sample's clone table lists more than 100,000 distinct CDR3 sequences. The sequenced material came from naive CXCR3+ CD8+ T cells from blood. All receptors derive from a human donor in good health. Some clones in this sample may be carry-over from other donors' samples. The CDR3 runs from the conserved cysteine through the conserved F or W.

V	J	CDR3
TRBV5-1	TRBJ2-7	CASSLAGNEQYF
TRBV13	TRBJ1-6	CASSEGSGNSPLHF
TRBV6-2/TRBV6-3	TRBJ2-3	CATSPGTGADTQYF
TRBV28	TRBJ2-4	CASSSTPDLNIQYF
TRBV4-3	TRBJ1-1	CASSQWRGRIDTEAFF
TRBV12-3/TRBV12-4	TRBJ2-1	CASKLAGGTYNEQFF
TRBV6-5	TRBJ2-1	CASSYISASYNEQFF
TRBV15	TRBJ2-7	CATSSQGGFDYEQYF
TRBV7-8	TRBJ2-1	CASSARAGGAAVNEQFF
TRBV10-3	TRBJ2-1	CAISEAGLPAYNEQFF
TRBV27	TRBJ1-1	CASSGPSDTEAFF
TRBV12-3/TRBV12-4	TRBJ2-7	CASSLGGGSGEQYF
TRBV12-3/TRBV12-4	TRBJ2-1	CASSLGSDEQFF
TRBV20-1	TRBJ1-5	CSAPKEQTDQPQHF
TRBV7-8	TRBJ2-7	CASSLEGGALAVTLISYEQYF
TRBV20-1	TRBJ2-7	CSARQRGSYEQYF
TRBV5-1	TRBJ2-7	CASSSRTGDYEQYF
TRBV15	TRBJ2-3	CATSRDSYVADTQYF
TRBV28	TRBJ2-7	CASSTGNEQYF
TRBV27	TRBJ2-7	CASRDFPSYEQYF
TRBV11-3	TRBJ2-1	CASSPRTGESSYNEQFF
TRBV28	TRBJ2-2	CASGRYTGELFF
TRBV7-9	TRBJ2-3	CASSFGSGGAGDTQYF
TRBV21-1	TRBJ2-1	CASSKPRLAGDYNEQFF
TRBV7-9	TRBJ2-7	CASSITEHRHEQYF
TRBV10-3	TRBJ2-2	CAIYQGSTGELFF
TRBV4-1	TRBJ2-7	CASSQLAGVYEQYF
TRBV28	TRBJ2-7	CASSLIQGYEQYF
TRBV2	TRBJ2-1	CASSVSGDSYNEQFF
TRBV18	TRBJ2-1	CASSPTSGGRLPYNEQFF
TRBV9	TRBJ2-1	CASSVADGRYEQFF
TRBV29-1	TRBJ2-7	CSVETGHYEQYF
TRBV28	TRBJ1-5	CASSLGQLFGAQHF
TRBV6-2/TRBV6-3	TRBJ1-1	CASSITPGQGEAFF
TRBV4-1	TRBJ2-5	CASSQGLSGWETQYF
TRBV5-1	TRBJ2-1	CASSPERGLDDEQFF
TRBV29-1	TRBJ2-2	CSVSEQGATGELFF
TRBV9	TRBJ2-1	CASSVEDRDYRGPEQFF
TRBV29-1	TRBJ2-3	CSVEGGVVDTQYF
TRBV27	TRBJ1-2	CASSLERANYGYTF
TRBV4-1	TRBJ2-1	CASSQDPTIINEQFF
TRBV7-2	TRBJ2-1	CASSGGPTYNEQFF
TRBV5-6	TRBJ2-7	CASSTVGTGFYEQYF
TRBV6-6	TRBJ2-3	CASSPPGAGGPSSPTDTQYF
TRBV4-1	TRBJ2-7	CASSFRTSSYEQYF
TRBV30	TRBJ2-7	CAWMGVGSPYEQHF
TRBV29-1	TRBJ2-7	CSVEERQGTSYEQYF
TRBV27	TRBJ2-2	CASSLFMSYITGELFF
TRBV28	TRBJ1-1	CASSLLGGHTEAFF
TRBV29-1	TRBJ2-5	CSVELLETQYF